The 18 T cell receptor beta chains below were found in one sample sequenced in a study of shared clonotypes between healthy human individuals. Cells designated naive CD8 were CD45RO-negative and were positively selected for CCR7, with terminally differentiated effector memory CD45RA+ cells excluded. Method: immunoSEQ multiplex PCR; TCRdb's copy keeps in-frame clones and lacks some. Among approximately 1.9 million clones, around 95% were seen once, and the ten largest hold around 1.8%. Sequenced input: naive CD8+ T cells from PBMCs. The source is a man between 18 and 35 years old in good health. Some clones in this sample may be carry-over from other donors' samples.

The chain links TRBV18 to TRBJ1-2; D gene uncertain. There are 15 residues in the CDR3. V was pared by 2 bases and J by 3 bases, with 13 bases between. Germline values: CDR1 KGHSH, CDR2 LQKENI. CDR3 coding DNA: TGTGCCAGCTCACCATTAGCAGCCGACCACTATGGCTACACCTTC. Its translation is CASSPLAADHYGYTF.

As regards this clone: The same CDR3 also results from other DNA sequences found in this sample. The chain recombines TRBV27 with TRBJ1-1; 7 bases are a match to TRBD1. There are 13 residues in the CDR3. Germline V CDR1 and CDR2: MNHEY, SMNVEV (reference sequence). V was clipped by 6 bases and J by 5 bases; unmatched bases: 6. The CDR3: CASSLNRGTEAFF. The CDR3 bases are TGTGCCAGCAGCCTGAACAGGGGAACTGAAGCTTTCTTT.

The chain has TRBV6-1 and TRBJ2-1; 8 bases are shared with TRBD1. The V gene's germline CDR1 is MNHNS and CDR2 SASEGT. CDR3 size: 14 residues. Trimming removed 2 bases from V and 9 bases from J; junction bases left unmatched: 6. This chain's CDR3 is CASSEFRTGPEQFF. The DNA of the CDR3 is TGTGCCAGCAGTGAATTCCGGACAGGGCCTGAGCAGTTCTTC.

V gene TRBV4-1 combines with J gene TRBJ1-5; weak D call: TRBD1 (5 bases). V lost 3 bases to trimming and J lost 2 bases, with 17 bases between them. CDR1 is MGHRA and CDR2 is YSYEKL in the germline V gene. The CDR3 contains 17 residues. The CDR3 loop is CASSHRDRGAGNQPQHF. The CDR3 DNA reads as TGCGCCAGCAGCCACCGAGATAGGGGAGCTGGCAATCAGCCCCAGCATTTT.

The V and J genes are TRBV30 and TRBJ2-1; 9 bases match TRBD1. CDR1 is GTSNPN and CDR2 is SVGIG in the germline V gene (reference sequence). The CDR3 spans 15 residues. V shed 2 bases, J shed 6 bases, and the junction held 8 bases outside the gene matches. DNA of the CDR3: TGTGCCTGGAGTTCCGGGACAGGGCTTGCCAATGAGCAGTTCTTC. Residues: CAWSSGTGLANEQFF.

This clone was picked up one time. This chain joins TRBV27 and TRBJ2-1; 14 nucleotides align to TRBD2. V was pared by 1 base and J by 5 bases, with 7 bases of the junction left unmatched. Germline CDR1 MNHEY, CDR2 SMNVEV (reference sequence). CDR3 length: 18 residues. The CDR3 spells CASSLLPGLAGVDNEQFF. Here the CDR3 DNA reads TGTGCCAGCAGTTTATTACCGGGACTAGCGGGAGTGGACAATGAGCAGTTCTTC.

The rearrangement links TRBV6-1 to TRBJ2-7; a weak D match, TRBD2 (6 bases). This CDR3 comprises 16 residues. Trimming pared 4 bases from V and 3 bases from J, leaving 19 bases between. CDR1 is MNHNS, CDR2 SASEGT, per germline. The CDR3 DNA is TGTGCCAGCAGTGCCCTCCCGACCCTGGGAGGCTACGAGCAGTACTTC. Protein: CASSALPTLGGYEQYF.

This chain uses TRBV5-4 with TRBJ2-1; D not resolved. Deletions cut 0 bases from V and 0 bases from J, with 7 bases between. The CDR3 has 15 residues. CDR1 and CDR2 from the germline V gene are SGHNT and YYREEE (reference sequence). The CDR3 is CASSLDGNSYNEQFF. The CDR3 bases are TGTGCCAGCAGCTTGGACGGTAACTCCTACAATGAGCAGTTCTTC. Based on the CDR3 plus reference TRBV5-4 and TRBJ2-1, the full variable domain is ETGVTQSPTHLIKTRGQQVTLRCSSQSGHNTVSWYQQALGQGPQFIFQYYREEENGRGNFPPRFSGLQFPNYSSELNVNALELDDSALYLCASSLDGNSYNEQFFGPGTRLTVL.

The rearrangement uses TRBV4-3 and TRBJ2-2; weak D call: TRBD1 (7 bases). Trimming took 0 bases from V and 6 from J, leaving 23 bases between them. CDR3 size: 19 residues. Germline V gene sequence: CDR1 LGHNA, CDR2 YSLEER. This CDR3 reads CASSQDRTTGRRGPGELFF. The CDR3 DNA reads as TGCGCCAGCAGCCAAGACCGGACTACCGGGCGGAGGGGGCCCGGGGAGCTGTTTTTT.

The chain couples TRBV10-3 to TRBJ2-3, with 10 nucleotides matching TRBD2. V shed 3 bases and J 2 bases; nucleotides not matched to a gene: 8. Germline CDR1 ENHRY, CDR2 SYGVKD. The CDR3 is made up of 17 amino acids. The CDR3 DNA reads TGTGCCATCAGTGATCCGGCTAGCGGGAGTATCACAGATACGCAGTATTTT. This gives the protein CAISDPASGSITDTQYF.

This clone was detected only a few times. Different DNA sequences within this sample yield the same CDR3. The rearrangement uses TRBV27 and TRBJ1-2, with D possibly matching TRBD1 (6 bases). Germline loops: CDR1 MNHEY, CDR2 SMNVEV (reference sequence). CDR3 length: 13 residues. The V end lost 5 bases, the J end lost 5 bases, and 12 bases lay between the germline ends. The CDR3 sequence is CASSPGVIYGYTF. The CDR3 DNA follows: TGTGCCAGCAGTCCAGGGGTCATATATGGCTACACCTTC.

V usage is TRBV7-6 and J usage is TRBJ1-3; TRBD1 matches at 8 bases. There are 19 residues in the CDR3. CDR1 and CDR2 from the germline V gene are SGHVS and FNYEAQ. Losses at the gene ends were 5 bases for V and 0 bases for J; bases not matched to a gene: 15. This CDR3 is CASSRLTGAYSHSGNTIYF. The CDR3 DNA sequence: TGTGCCAGCAGCCGTCTGACAGGGGCATACTCGCACTCTGGAAACACCATATATTTT.

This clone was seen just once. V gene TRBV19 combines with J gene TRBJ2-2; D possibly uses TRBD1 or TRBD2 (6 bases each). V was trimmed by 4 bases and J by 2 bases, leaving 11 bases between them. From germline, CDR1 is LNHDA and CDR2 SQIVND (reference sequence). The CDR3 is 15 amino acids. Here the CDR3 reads CASSTGAGNTGELFF. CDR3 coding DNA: TGTGCCAGTAGTACGGGGGCGGGAAACACCGGGGAGCTGTTTTTT.

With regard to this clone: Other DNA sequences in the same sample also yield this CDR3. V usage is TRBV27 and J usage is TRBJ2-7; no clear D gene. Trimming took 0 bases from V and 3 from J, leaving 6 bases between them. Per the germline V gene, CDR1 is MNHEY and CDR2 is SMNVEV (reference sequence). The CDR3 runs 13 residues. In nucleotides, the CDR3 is TGTGCCAGCAGTTTATCGTCCCACTACGAGCAGTACTTC. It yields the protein CASSLSSHYEQYF.

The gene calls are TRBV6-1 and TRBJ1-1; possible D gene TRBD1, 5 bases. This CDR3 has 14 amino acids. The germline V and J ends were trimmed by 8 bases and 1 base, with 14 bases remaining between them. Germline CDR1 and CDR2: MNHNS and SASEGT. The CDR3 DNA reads TGTGCCAGCCCAAGGGGACCCTGGAACACTGAAGCTTTCTTT. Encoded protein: CASPRGPWNTEAFF.

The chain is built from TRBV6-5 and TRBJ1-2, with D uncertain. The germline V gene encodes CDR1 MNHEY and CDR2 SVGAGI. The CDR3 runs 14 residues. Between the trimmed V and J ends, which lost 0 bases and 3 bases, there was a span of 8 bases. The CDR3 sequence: CASSYSMTDYGYTF. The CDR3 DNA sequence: TGTGCCAGCAGTTACTCGATGACGGACTATGGCTACACCTTC.

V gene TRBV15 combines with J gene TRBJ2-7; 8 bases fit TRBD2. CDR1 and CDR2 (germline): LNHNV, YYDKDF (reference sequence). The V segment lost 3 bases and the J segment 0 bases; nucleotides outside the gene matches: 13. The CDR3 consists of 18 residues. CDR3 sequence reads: CATSSATSGTRSSYEQYF. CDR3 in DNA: TGTGCCACCAGCAGCGCAACTTCCGGGACTAGAAGCTCCTACGAGCAGTACTTC.

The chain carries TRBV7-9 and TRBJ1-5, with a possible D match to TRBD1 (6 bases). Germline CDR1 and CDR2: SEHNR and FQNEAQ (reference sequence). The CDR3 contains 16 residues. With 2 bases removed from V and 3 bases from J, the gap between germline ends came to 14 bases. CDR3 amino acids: CASSLSGTRSNQPQHF. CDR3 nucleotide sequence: TGTGCCAGCAGCTTATCCGGGACAAGATCCAATCAGCCCCAGCATTTT.